This T cell receptor beta chain was documented in a study of blood T cell repertoires in COVID-19. Across the study: T cells, B-cell-depleted T cells, or PBMCs provided the cDNA or gDNA that served as material.

The germline V gene has CDR1 MNHEY and CDR2 SMNVEV (reference sequence). The CDR3 spans 13 residues. Trimming removed 5 bases from V and 6 bases from J; junction bases left unmatched: 3. Generated by immunoSEQ multiplex PCR, the TCRdb table keeps only in-frame clones and is missing some. In the table there are some 260,000 clones, roughly 90% of which are singletons. This clonotype was sampled from a woman aged 40 to 50 who had recovered from COVID-19. The V gene is TRBV27, the J gene TRBJ2-1, with TRBD2 identical over 8 bases. The sample consisted of peripheral blood. For the CDR3, the DNA is TGTGCCAGCAGTCTCCGGGGGGGCAATGAGCAGTTCTTC. As protein: CASSLRGGNEQFF.